These 28 T cell receptor beta chains originate from one sample sequenced in a study of regulatory T cells in long-lasting Graves disease. TCRdb re-derived calls from the reads in MiXCR, one entry per CDR3 protein. The sample lists roughly 470 distinct CDR3 sequences; 75% to 80% were seen once. Extracted PBMC RNA gave rise to the TCR library. This material consisted of peripheral blood mononuclear cells (PBMCs), taken with antithyroid drug treatment, in newly diagnosed or persistent Graves disease (not recorded which). These receptors were collected from a woman between 25 and 40 years old with Graves disease.

The chain carries TRBV2 and TRBJ2-4; 7 bases match TRBD2. Germline CDR1 reads SNHLY; CDR2 reads FYNNEI. The CDR3 has 15 amino acids. The V segment lost 8 bases and the J segment 1 base; nucleotides outside the gene matches: 8. CDR3 sequence reads: CASSAGVRAKNIQYF. CDR3 nucleotide sequence: TGTGCCAGCTCCGCGGGAGTGAGGGCCAAAAACATTCAGTACTTC.

The rearrangement joins TRBV27 to TRBJ2-1; a weak D match, TRBD1 (7 bases). Germline CDR1 MNHEY, CDR2 SMNVEV (reference sequence). Deletions cut 3 bases from V and 6 bases from J, with 15 bases between. The CDR3 sequence is 15 residues long. The CDR3 region has the DNA TGTGCCAGCAGTTTTTCAGGGGGGAGCTTCAATGAGCAGTTCTTC. Its protein product is CASSFSGGSFNEQFF.

This chain connects TRBV9 to TRBJ2-1, with TRBD2 matching 8 bases. The CDR3 runs to 15 residues. J lost 5 bases, V lost 3 bases, and 7 bases had no gene match. Germline CDR1 reads SGDLS; CDR2 reads YYNGEE. The CDR3, as DNA: TGTGCCAGCAGCGCCGACGGACTAGCAAACAATGAGCAGTTCTTC. This encodes CASSADGLANNEQFF.

The rearrangement links TRBV28 to TRBJ2-3, with 7 nucleotides matching TRBD2. V was clipped by 5 bases and J by 6 bases; unmatched bases: 14. CDR3 length: 16 amino acids. Germline CDR1 is MDHEN and CDR2 is SYDVKM. Here the CDR3 reads CASSHKGWRERDTQYF. CDR3 nucleotides: TGTGCCAGCAGTCATAAAGGTTGGCGGGAGCGGGATACGCAGTATTTT.

CDR3 residues: CASSFNSNQPQHF. CDR3 nucleotide sequence: TGTGCCAGCAGTTTTAATAGCAATCAGCCCCAGCATTTT. The rearrangement uses TRBV12-3 or TRBV12-4 and TRBJ1-5; no firm D call. The CDR3 extends over 13 amino acids. The ends were cut back, 3 bases at V and 0 bases at J, with 3 bases in the middle.

This clonotype has a handful of counts. The rearrangement joins TRBV7-8 to TRBJ2-1; 11 bases fit TRBD2. Trimming removed 5 bases from V and 6 bases from J; junction bases left unmatched: 3. Per the germline V gene, CDR1 is SGHVS and CDR2 is FQNEAQ. This CDR3 region has 14 residues. The CDR3 bases are TGTGCCAGCAGCCCTGGGACTAGCGGCAATGAGCAGTTCTTC. This translates into CASSPGTSGNEQFF. The complete variable domain, with remaining parts taken from reference TRBV7-8 and TRBJ2-1, reads GAGVSQSPRYKVAKRGQDVALRCDPISGHVSLFWYQQALGQGPEFLTYFQNEAQLDKSGLPSDRFFAERPEGSVSTLKIQRTQQEDSAVYLCASSPGTSGNEQFFGPGTRLTVL.

This clonotype was counted a single time. V and J are TRBV5-5 and TRBJ2-1; D is possibly TRBD2 (6 bases). Germline V gene lookup returns CDR1 SGHKS and CDR2 YYEKEE (reference sequence). The CDR3 is 16 residues long. Trimming removed 1 base at V and 0 bases at J, with 11 bases between. The CDR3 sequence is CASSLLAGNSYNEQFF. The CDR3 coding sequence is TGTGCCAGCAGCTTGCTGGCGGGGAACTCCTACAATGAGCAGTTCTTC.

The V gene is TRBV11-2, the J gene TRBJ1-6; 8 bases are shared with TRBD1. The V gene's germline CDR1 is SGHAT and CDR2 FQNNGV. With 5 bases clipped from V and 0 bases from J, the junction kept 6 bases outside the gene matches. This CDR3 is 17 amino acids long. The CDR3 DNA follows: TGTGCCAGCAGCCAAGGGACAGGCAGCTCCTATAATTCACCCCTCCACTTT. Translated, it gives CASSQGTGSSYNSPLHF.

J is TRBJ2-3 and V is TRBV15; no reliable D call. The germline V and J ends were trimmed by 1 base and 2 bases, with 10 bases remaining between them. Germline lookup yields CDR1 LNHNV and CDR2 YYDKDF (reference sequence). The CDR3 has 15 residues. CDR3 in amino acids: CATSRVRGFTDTQYF. The CDR3 bases are TGTGCCACCAGCAGAGTACGCGGATTCACAGATACGCAGTATTTT.

V and J are TRBV28 and TRBJ2-5; possible D gene TRBD1, 6 bases. Looked up from germline, CDR1 is MDHEN and CDR2 is SYDVKM. This CDR3 is 14 amino acids long. V dropped 3 bases and J dropped 2 bases, with 10 bases sitting between them. This CDR3 is CASSFYREQETQYF. CDR3 DNA: TGTGCCAGCAGTTTCTACAGGGAGCAAGAGACCCAGTACTTC.

The V gene is TRBV7-6, the J gene TRBJ1-1, with TRBD1 matching 7 bases. Germline values: CDR1 SGHVS, CDR2 FNYEAQ. J lost 5 bases, V lost 6 bases, and 9 bases had no gene match. CDR3 length equals 14 residues. CDR3 residues: CASRRGDSWTEAFF. In nucleotides, the CDR3 is TGTGCCAGCAGAAGGGGGGACAGTTGGACTGAAGCTTTCTTT.

The chain couples TRBV4-1 to TRBJ2-7, with no clear D. Trimming removed 5 bases from V and 3 bases from J, with 14 bases in between. From germline, CDR1 is MGHRA and CDR2 YSYEKL. CDR3 size: 14 residues. Here the CDR3 reads CASSSPGGDYEQYF. The CDR3 DNA reads as TGCGCCAGCAGCTCTCCCGGCGGCGACTACGAGCAGTACTTC.

This clonotype was observed a few times. The chain combines TRBV6-2 or TRBV6-3 with TRBJ2-7, with D uncertain. Germline CDR1 MNHEY, CDR2 SVGEGT. The germline V and J ends were trimmed by 6 bases and 1 base, with 10 bases remaining between them. This CDR3 contains 13 residues. The CDR3 region has the DNA TGTGCCAGCAGCAGACTCTTATCCTACGAGCAGTACTTC. Amino acid sequence: CASSRLLSYEQYF.

The chain recombines TRBV2 with TRBJ1-1; D unclear. From germline, CDR1 is SNHLY and CDR2 FYNNEI. Trimming removed 4 bases from V and 8 bases from J, with 8 bases in between. The CDR3 extends over 11 amino acids. CDR3: CASSVQVEAFF. DNA of the CDR3: TGTGCCAGCAGTGTTCAAGTAGAAGCTTTCTTT.

This chain joins TRBV5-1 and TRBJ1-4; D uncertain. V lost 0 bases and J 2 bases, leaving 11 bases between the germline ends. Germline V gene data show CDR1 as SGHRS and CDR2 as YFSETQ. CDR3 length equals 16 residues. The chain's CDR3 is CASSLDGGGTNEKLFF. The CDR3 nucleotides are TGCGCCAGCAGCTTGGACGGCGGCGGCACTAATGAAAAACTGTTTTTT.

V usage is TRBV6-5 and J usage is TRBJ2-5; 10 nucleotides match TRBD2. After removal of 5 bases from V and 3 bases from J, the junction contained 9 bases not matched to a gene. Germline V gives CDR1 MNHEY, CDR2 SVGAGI. The CDR3 length is 16 residues. Here the CDR3 reads CASSLQLAGFKETQYF. CDR3 bases: TGTGCCAGCAGTCTTCAACTAGCGGGGTTTAAAGAGACCCAGTACTTC.

This chain links TRBV11-1 with TRBJ1-2; D is ambiguous. This CDR3 is built from 10 residues. Germline V gene sequence: CDR1 SGHAT, CDR2 FQDESV (reference sequence). V lost 5 bases and J lost 11, with 9 bases in between. CDR3 protein: CASSEVGYTF. CDR3 coding DNA: TGTGCCAGCAGCGAGGTTGGGTACACCTTC.

The chain joins TRBV7-3 to TRBJ2-1; the match to TRBD1 covers 10 bases. V dropped 5 bases and J dropped 7; count of bases not matched to a gene: 5. Germline V gene data show CDR1 as SGHTA and CDR2 as FQGTGA. The CDR3 consists of 14 residues. For the CDR3, the DNA is TGTGCCAGCAGCGAGGACAGGGGGGCGAATGAGCAGTTCTTC. Its protein is CASSEDRGANEQFF.

This clonotype was seen more than once but under ten times. The CDR3 DNA follows: TGTGCCAGCAGCACGGGACAGATGAAGGGCTACACCTTC. This sequence encodes CASSTGQMKGYTF. The gene calls are TRBV9 and TRBJ1-2; 7 bases agree with TRBD1. V trimming: 4 bases; J trimming: 8 bases; junction bases outside the gene matches: 8. Germline CDR1 SGDLS, CDR2 YYNGEE. This CDR3 region has 13 residues.

The chain employs TRBV14 and TRBJ2-3, with no clear D. CDR1 SGHDN and CDR2 FVKESK come from the germline V gene. This CDR3 region has 15 residues. Between the trimmed V and J ends, which lost 0 bases and 4 bases, there was a span of 11 bases. The CDR3 loop is CASSQEASSPDTQYF. In nucleotides, the CDR3 is TGTGCCAGCAGCCAAGAAGCGAGCTCTCCAGATACGCAGTATTTT.

The V gene is TRBV20-1, the J gene TRBJ2-7, with D tentatively TRBD2 (5 bases). Germline CDR1 and CDR2: DFQATT and SNEGSKA (reference sequence). The CDR3 length is 12 residues. The CDR3 coding sequence is TGCAGCGGGGAGCGAGAAGTTTACGAGCAGTACTTC. Protein product: CSGEREVYEQYF.

This clonotype was seen just once. V gene TRBV23-1 combines with J gene TRBJ2-5; perhaps D is TRBD1 or TRBD2 (6 bases each). TRBV23-1 is recorded as an ORF, its role being uncertain. The CDR3 loop spans 12 amino acids. With 11 bases removed from V and 5 bases from J, the gap between germline ends came to 15 bases. The CDR3 DNA is TGCGCCTTTCCAGGGGAGGTCGAGACCCAGTACTTC. Encoded protein: CAFPGEVETQYF.

This clonotype has just a few counts. The gene calls are TRBV11-1 and TRBJ1-6; 8 bases match TRBD1. V lost 4 bases and J lost 9; bases outside the gene matches: 2. Germline CDR1 reads SGHAT; CDR2 reads FQDESV (reference sequence). This CDR3 has 13 amino acids. CDR3 DNA sequence: TGTGCCAGCAGCTGGACAGGGAGTTCACCCCTCCACTTT. Translation: CASSWTGSSPLHF.

The CDR3 spells CASRGEGGNQPQHF. Here the CDR3 DNA reads TGTGCCAGCAGAGGGGAGGGGGGCAATCAGCCCCAGCATTTT. The chain couples TRBV27 to TRBJ1-5, with D possibly TRBD1 on 6 matching bases. Trimming removed 6 bases from V and 2 bases from J, with 11 bases in between. Germline V lookup: CDR1 MNHEY, CDR2 SMNVEV (reference sequence). CDR3 length equals 14 residues.

This chain uses TRBV9 with TRBJ1-1, with 8 bases fitting TRBD1. V was clipped by 0 bases and J by 1 base; unmatched bases: 2. Germline-derived CDR1 and CDR2 are SGDLS and YYNGEE. This CDR3 has 15 amino acids. The chain's CDR3 is CASSVDGQGNTEAFF. For the CDR3, the DNA is TGTGCCAGCAGCGTAGACGGACAGGGGAACACTGAAGCTTTCTTT.

The CDR3 loop is CASSSPGLAIHEQYF. DNA for the CDR3: TGTGCCAGCAGTTCTCCGGGACTAGCAATCCACGAGCAGTACTTC. The chain links TRBV28 to TRBJ2-7; 9 nucleotides agree with TRBD2. J gave up 5 bases and V 4 bases, and 9 bases lay outside the gene matches. The CDR3 runs to 15 residues. In germline, CDR1 is MDHEN, CDR2 SYDVKM.

CDR3 protein: CASSSLIGGTGELFF. CDR3 in DNA: TGCGCCAGCAGCTCCCTAATAGGGGGAACCGGGGAGCTGTTTTTT. V is TRBV5-1 and J is TRBJ2-2, with D tentatively TRBD1 (6 bases). Between the trimmed V and J ends, which lost 3 bases and 5 bases, there was a span of 14 bases. Germline V gives CDR1 SGHRS, CDR2 YFSETQ. This CDR3 comprises 15 residues.

The V gene is TRBV23-1, the J gene TRBJ2-5; D not certain. TRBV23-1 is given ORF status, its function remaining uncertain. V was clipped by 6 bases and J by 3 bases, with 5 bases between them. The CDR3 length is 11 residues. CDR3 amino acids: CASSTEETQYF. The CDR3 coding sequence is TGCGCCAGCAGCACCGAAGAGACCCAGTACTTC.